This is a list of T cell receptor beta chains from one sample in a study of blood T cell repertoires in COVID-19. Assay: immunoSEQ multiplex PCR; the TCRdb copy retains only in-frame clones and omits some. The data show roughly 45,000 clones, around 84% seen once. Sequenced material: peripheral blood. Every receptor here comes from an elderly woman with COVID-19, enrolled during active disease. The CDR3 runs from the conserved cysteine through the conserved F or W. A D gene is named only where the DNA matches it firmly.

TRBV4-2,TRBD1,CASSTRTGRGEKLFF
TRBV19,NA,CASSIVGQSYNEQFF
TRBV7-2,NA,CASSLPGNQPQHF
TRBV20-1,NA,CSASPPGENGYTF
TRBV7-9,TRBD1,CASSSGRGSSGNTIYF
TRBV6-5,NA,CASSYSRSNQPQHF
TRBV6-1,NA,CASSEAGGLQPQHF
TRBV15,NA,CATSRWGGSQQPQHF
TRBV28,NA,CASSLPGEGSYEQYF
TRBV2,TRBD2,CASITTSGYYEQYF
TRBV7-8,TRBD2,CASSLRKAGAVSGELFF